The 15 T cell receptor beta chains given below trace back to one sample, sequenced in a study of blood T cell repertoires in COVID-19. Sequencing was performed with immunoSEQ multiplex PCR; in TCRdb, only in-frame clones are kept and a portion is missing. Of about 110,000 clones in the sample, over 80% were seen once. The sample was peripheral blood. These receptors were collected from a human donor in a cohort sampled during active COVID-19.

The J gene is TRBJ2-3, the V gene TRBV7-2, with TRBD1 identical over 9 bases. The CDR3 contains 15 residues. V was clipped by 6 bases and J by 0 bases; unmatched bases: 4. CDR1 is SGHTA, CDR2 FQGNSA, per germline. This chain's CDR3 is CASRRDRASTDTQYF. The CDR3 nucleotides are TGTGCCAGCAGACGGGACAGGGCCAGCACAGATACGCAGTATTTT.

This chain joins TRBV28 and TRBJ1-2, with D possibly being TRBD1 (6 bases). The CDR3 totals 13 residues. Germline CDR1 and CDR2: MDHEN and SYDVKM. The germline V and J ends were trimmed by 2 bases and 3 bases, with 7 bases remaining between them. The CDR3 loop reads CASSLQGHYGYTF. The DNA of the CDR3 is TGTGCCAGCAGTTTACAGGGGCACTATGGCTACACCTTC.

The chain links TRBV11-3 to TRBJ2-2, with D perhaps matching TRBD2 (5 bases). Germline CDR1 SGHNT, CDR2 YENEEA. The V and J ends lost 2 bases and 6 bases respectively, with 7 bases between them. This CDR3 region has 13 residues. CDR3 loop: CASSLSGAGELFF. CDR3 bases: TGTGCCAGCAGCTTATCCGGGGCCGGGGAGCTGTTTTTT.

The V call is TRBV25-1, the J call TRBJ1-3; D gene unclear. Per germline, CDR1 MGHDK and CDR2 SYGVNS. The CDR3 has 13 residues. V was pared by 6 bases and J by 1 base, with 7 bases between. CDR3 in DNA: TGTGCCAGCAGGAGAGGGTCTGGAAACACCATATATTTT. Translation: CASRRGSGNTIYF.

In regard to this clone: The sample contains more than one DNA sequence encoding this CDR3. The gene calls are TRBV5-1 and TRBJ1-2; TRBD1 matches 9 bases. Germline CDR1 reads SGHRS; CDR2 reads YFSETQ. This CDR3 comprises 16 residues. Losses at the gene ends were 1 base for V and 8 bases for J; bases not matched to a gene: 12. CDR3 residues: CASSLPFETGGRGYTF. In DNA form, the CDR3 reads TGCGCCAGCAGCTTGCCCTTTGAGACAGGGGGTCGGGGCTACACCTTC.

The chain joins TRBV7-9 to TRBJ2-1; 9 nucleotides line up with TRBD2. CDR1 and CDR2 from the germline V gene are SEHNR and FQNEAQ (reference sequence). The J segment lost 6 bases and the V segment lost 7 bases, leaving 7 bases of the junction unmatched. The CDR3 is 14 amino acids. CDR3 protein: CASISSGESNEQFF. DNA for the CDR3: TGTGCCAGCATTTCTAGCGGGGAAAGCAATGAGCAGTTCTTC.

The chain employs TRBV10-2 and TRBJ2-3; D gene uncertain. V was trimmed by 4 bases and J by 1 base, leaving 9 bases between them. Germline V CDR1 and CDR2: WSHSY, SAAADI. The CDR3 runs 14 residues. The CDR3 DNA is TGCGCCAGCAGTGGGTACCCAGGCACAGATACGCAGTATTTT. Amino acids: CASSGYPGTDTQYF.

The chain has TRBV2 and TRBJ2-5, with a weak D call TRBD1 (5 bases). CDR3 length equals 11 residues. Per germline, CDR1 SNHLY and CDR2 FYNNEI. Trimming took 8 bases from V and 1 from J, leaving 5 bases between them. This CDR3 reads CASDSQETQYF. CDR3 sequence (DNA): TGTGCCAGCGACAGCCAAGAGACCCAGTACTTC.

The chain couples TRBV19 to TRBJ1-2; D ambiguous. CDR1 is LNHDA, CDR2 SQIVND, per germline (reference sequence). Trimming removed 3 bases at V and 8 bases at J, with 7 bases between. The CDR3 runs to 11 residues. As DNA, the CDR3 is TGTGCCAGTAGTATTTTCTCGGGCTACACCTTC. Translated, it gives CASSIFSGYTF.

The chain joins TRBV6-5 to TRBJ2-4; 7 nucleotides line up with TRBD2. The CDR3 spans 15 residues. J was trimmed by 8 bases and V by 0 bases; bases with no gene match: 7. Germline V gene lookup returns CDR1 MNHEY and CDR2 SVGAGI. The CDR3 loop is CASSYSDSRGDIQYF. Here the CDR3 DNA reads TGTGCCAGCAGTTACTCGGACTCTCGGGGGGACATTCAGTACTTC.

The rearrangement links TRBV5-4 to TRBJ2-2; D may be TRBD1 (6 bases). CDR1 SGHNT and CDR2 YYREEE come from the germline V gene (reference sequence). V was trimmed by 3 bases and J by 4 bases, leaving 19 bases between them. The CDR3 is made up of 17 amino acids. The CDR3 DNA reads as TGTGCCAGCAGCTCCGGCCCAGGGGTCGACGGCACCGGGGAGCTGTTTTTT. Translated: CASSSGPGVDGTGELFF.

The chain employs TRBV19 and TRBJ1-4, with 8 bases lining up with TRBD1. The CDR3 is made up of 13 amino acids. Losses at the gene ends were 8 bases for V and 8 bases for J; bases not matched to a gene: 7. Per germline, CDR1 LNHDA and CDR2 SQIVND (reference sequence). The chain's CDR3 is CASDPNRGEKLFF. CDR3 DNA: TGTGCCAGTGACCCTAACAGGGGGGAAAAACTGTTTTTT.

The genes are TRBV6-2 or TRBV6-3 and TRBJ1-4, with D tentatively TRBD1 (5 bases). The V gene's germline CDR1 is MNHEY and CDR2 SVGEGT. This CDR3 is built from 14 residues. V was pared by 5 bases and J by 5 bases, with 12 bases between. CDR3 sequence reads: CASSRLGQNEKLFF. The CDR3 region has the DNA TGTGCCAGCAGTAGACTGGGGCAGAATGAAAAACTGTTTTTT.

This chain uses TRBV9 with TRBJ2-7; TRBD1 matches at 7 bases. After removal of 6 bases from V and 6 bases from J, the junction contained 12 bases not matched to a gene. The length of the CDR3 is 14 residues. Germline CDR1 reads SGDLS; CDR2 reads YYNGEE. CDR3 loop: CASTREATGSEQYF. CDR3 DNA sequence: TGTGCCAGCACCCGAGAAGCGACAGGGAGCGAGCAGTACTTC.

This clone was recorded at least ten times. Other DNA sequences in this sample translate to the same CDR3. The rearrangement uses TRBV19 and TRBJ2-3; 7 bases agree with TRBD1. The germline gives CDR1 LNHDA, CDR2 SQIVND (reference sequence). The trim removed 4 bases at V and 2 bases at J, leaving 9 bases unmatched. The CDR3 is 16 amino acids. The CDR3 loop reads CASSRGGGHPTDTQYF. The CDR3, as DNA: TGTGCCAGTAGTAGAGGGGGCGGCCATCCCACAGATACGCAGTATTTT.